This TCR beta chain appears in the sequencing data of a study of cytomegalovirus exposure and HLA in healthy donors. The PCR ran on 60 Vbeta and 13 Jbeta primers. Method: immunoSEQ multiplex PCR; TCRdb's copy keeps in-frame clones and lacks some. Among around 130,000 clones listed, roughly 88% were seen once. The sequence derives from a middle-aged man in good health and CMV-seronegative. What was sequenced was PBMCs.

This CDR3 is CASSSTGGALEQYF. The CDR3 DNA sequence: TGCGCCAGCAGCTCTACAGGGGGGGCCCTCGAGCAGTACTTC. The rearrangement links TRBV5-1 to TRBJ2-7; D may be TRBD1 (8 bases). CDR1 SGHRS and CDR2 YFSETQ come from the germline V gene. Trimming shortened V by 3 bases and J by 6 bases, and 16 bases separated the two germline ends. There are 14 residues in the CDR3.